The source of this T cell receptor beta chain is a study of CD8+ T cells in alopecia areata. Extracted RNA was reverse transcribed into cDNA, the sequencing template. Here immunoSEQ multiplex PCR was the method, and the copy in TCRdb shows in-frame clones only, minus some. The sample has 150,000 to 200,000 clones, 58% seen once. The CDR3 loop spans 15 amino acids. The V gene end was trimmed by 3 bases and the J gene end by 4 bases; junction bases not matched to a gene: 6. Germline V gene data show CDR1 as MNHNS and CDR2 as SASEGT. Documented treatment: oral pan-JAK inhibitor, 5-10 mg twice daily. The sample consisted of CD4+ T cells sorted from blood, taken at roughly week 55, from a patient treated with tofacitinib. The chain employs TRBV6-1 and TRBJ2-3, with 8 bases that match TRBD2. This receptor was identified in a human donor with alopecia areata. CDR3 sequence reads: CASSESGGAPDTQYF. CDR3 nucleotides: TGTGCCAGCAGTGAGTCCGGGGGGGCCCCAGATACGCAGTATTTT.